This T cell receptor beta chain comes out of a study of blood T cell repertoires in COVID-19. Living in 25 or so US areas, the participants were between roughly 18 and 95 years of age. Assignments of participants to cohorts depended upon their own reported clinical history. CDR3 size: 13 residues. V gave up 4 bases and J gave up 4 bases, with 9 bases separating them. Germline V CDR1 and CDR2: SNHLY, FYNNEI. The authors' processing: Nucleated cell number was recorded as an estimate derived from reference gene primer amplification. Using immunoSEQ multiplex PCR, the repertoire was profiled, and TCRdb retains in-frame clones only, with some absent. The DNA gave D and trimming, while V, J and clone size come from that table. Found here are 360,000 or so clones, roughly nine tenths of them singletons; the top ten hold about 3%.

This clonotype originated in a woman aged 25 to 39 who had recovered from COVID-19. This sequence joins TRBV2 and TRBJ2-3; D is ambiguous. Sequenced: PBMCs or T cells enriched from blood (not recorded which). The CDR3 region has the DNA TGTGCCAGCAGTGGCTCAGTCTCAGATACGCAGTATTTT. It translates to CASSGSVSDTQYF.